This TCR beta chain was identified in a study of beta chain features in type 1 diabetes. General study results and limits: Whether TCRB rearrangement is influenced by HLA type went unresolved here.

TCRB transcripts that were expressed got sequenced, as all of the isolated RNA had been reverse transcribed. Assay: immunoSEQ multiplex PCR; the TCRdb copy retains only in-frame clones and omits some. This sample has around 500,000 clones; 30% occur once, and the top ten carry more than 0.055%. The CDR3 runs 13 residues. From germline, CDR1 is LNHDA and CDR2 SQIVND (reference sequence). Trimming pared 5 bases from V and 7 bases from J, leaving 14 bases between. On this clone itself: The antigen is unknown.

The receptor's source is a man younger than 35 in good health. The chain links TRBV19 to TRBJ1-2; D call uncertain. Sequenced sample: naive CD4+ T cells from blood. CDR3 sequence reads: CASSFWVSFGYTF. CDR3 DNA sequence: TGTGCCAGTAGTTTCTGGGTCTCCTTTGGCTACACCTTC.